This note documents a single T cell receptor beta chain sequence. This sample is part of a study of blood T cell repertoires in COVID-19. Study at large: T cells, B-cell-depleted T cells, or PBMCs supplied cDNA or gDNA.

The authors' processing: Estimation of nucleated cell counts relied on the amplification of reference gene primers. This table comes from immunoSEQ multiplex PCR, and its TCRdb copy is limited to in-frame clones, with some not included. Clone size and the V and J calls come from that table; the DNA yielded D and trimming. The sample consists of fewer than 200,000 clones, 75% to 95% of them appearing once. With 0 bases removed from V and 8 bases from J, the gap between germline ends came to 12 bases. The CDR3 contains 14 residues. The germline CDR1 and CDR2 sequences are SGHVS and FNYEAQ. The receptor was derived from a man between 45 and 60 years old with acute or convalescent COVID-19. The sample taken for sequencing was peripheral blood. V and J are TRBV7-6 and TRBJ2-3; a weak D match, TRBD2 (5 bases). CDR3 residues: CASSLAALEGTQYF. The DNA for the CDR3 is TGTGCCAGCAGCTTAGCTGCGCTTGAGGGTACGCAGTATTTT.